These T cell receptor beta chains were read from a single sample in a study of shared clonotypes between healthy human individuals. The protocol was immunoSEQ multiplex PCR, while the TCRdb copy is restricted to in-frame clones and leaves out a portion. Among a few million clones, roughly 92% were seen once, and the ten largest hold roughly 0.15%. Sequencing was performed on naive CD4+ T cells sorted from blood. The receptor set was obtained from a man aged 18 to 29 in good health. Each CDR3 is given with its conserved first and last residue. A D gene is named only where the DNA matches it firmly. Size is stated for part of the rows, as once, few or many counts, or as a class when the clone is expanded.

v_call,d_call,j_call,clone_size,cdr3_aa,cdr3_nt
TRBV5-1,TRBD1,TRBJ1-4,NA,CASARTGGNEKLFF,TGCGCCAGCGCCAGGACAGGAGGTAATGAAAAACTGTTTTTT
TRBV7-3,NA,TRBJ1-6,few,CASSVPGQNSPLHF,TGTGCCAGCAGCGTCCCGGGTCAAAATTCACCCCTCCACTTT
TRBV5-6,TRBD1,TRBJ1-2,NA,CASSPAGTGGANGYTF,TGTGCCAGCAGCCCGGCCGGGACAGGGGGCGCGAATGGCTACACCTTC
TRBV7-9,NA,TRBJ1-6,NA,CASSLDQGRGSPLHF,TGTGCCAGCAGCTTAGATCAGGGGCGAGGTTCACCCCTCCACTTT
TRBV28,NA,TRBJ1-2,NA,CASRGGSDRGYTF,TGTGCCAGCAGGGGGGGGTCGGACCGTGGCTACACCTTC
TRBV27,TRBD1,TRBJ2-7,NA,CASSSGQGSYEQYF,TGTGCCAGCAGTTCGGGACAGGGCTCCTACGAGCAGTACTTC
TRBV5-1,TRBD1,TRBJ2-7,NA,CASSPQGSSYEQYF,TGCGCCAGCAGCCCACAGGGGAGCTCCTACGAGCAGTACTTC
TRBV9,NA,TRBJ1-6,NA,CASSVAPLGNNSPLHF,TGTGCCAGCAGCGTAGCACCGCTGGGGAATAATTCACCCCTCCACTTT
TRBV7-2,TRBD1,TRBJ2-6,NA,CASSSDRAGANVLTF,TGTGCCAGCAGCTCGGACAGGGCTGGGGCCAACGTCCTGACTTTC
TRBV9,NA,TRBJ2-3,NA,CASSVPGTDTQYF,TGTGCCAGCAGCGTACCGGGCACAGATACGCAGTATTTT
TRBV20-1,NA,TRBJ2-5,NA,CSALGGSQYF,TGCAGTGCTCTCGGGGGCAGCCAGTACTTC
TRBV27,NA,TRBJ2-7,NA,CASSRNYEQYF,TGTGCCAGCAGCCGAAACTACGAGCAGTACTTC
TRBV5-1,TRBD1,TRBJ1-2,NA,CASSTTGTGGYGYTF,TGCGCCAGCAGCACCACCGGGACAGGGGGCTATGGCTACACCTTC
TRBV4-1,NA,TRBJ1-4,NA,CASSQAGLTNEKLFF,TGCGCCAGCAGCCAAGCAGGGCTTACTAATGAAAAACTGTTTTTT
TRBV10-3,NA,TRBJ2-7,NA,CAISERDGPYEQYF,TGTGCCATCAGTGAGCGGGACGGCCCCTACGAGCAGTACTTC
TRBV5-1,TRBD1,TRBJ1-5,NA,CASSPGTGSNQPQHF,TGCGCCAGCAGCCCCGGGACAGGGAGCAATCAGCCCCAGCATTTT
TRBV29-1,NA,TRBJ1-2,NA,CSSRGDMGYTF,TGCAGTTCCCGGGGGGATATGGGCTACACCTTC
TRBV6-4,NA,TRBJ1-1,NA,CASSADRNTEAFF,TGTGCCAGCAGTGCAGACAGGAACACTGAAGCTTTCTTT
TRBV27,NA,TRBJ1-5,few,CASSLRPINQPQHF,TGTGCCAGCAGTTTACGCCCGATTAATCAGCCCCAGCATTTT
TRBV5-4,NA,TRBJ2-5,NA,CASSLELGGQETQYF,TGTGCCAGCAGCTTGGAGCTGGGAGGCCAAGAGACCCAGTACTTC
TRBV30,NA,TRBJ2-1,NA,CAWNAYLRNEQFF,TGTGCCTGGAATGCCTACCTTAGAAATGAGCAGTTCTTC
TRBV6-5,NA,TRBJ1-6,few,CASSYGQNNSPLHF,TGTGCCAGCAGTTACGGTCAGAATAATTCACCCCTCCACTTT
TRBV11-2,NA,TRBJ1-1,NA,CASSLHRGSEAFF,TGTGCCAGCAGCTTACATAGAGGGTCTGAAGCTTTCTTT
TRBV25-1,NA,TRBJ2-2,NA,CASSEYTGDGELFF,TGTGCCAGCAGTGAATACACCGGGGACGGGGAGCTGTTTTTT
TRBV18,TRBD1,TRBJ2-2,NA,CASSQGTGVTGELFF,TGTGCCAGCTCACAAGGGACAGGGGTCACCGGGGAGCTGTTTTTT
TRBV5-1,NA,TRBJ2-1,NA,CASSSQYNEQFF,TGCGCCAGCAGCTCACAGTACAATGAGCAGTTCTTC
TRBV9,NA,TRBJ1-2,NA,CASSVEGRTNYGYTF,TGTGCCAGCAGCGTAGAGGGACGGACTAACTATGGCTACACCTTC
TRBV11-2,NA,TRBJ2-7,NA,CATTNTGLSYEQYF,TGTGCCACGACAAATACAGGGTTATCCTACGAGCAGTACTTC
TRBV19,NA,TRBJ2-4,NA,CASSIKVKGKNIQYF,TGTGCCAGTAGTATAAAAGTCAAAGGCAAAAACATTCAGTACTTC
TRBV28,NA,TRBJ1-2,NA,CASSRGYGYTF,TGTGCCAGCAGTCGTGGCTATGGCTACACCTTC
TRBV6-5,NA,TRBJ1-2,NA,CASSIEPGGPYGYTF,TGTGCCAGCAGCATAGAGCCCGGGGGCCCCTATGGCTACACCTTC
TRBV10-3,TRBD1,TRBJ2-7,NA,CAISAGQGNPYEQYF,TGTGCCATCAGTGCGGGACAGGGAAACCCATACGAGCAGTACTTC
TRBV9,NA,TRBJ1-2,NA,CASSVAGGFYGYTF,TGTGCCAGCAGCGTAGCTGGAGGTTTCTATGGCTACACCTTC
TRBV7-8,NA,TRBJ2-5,NA,CASTSGSYQETQYF,TGTGCCAGCACCAGCGGATCCTACCAAGAGACCCAGTACTTC
TRBV7-9,TRBD1,TRBJ2-3,NA,CASRPRGGTGIKDTQYF,TGTGCCAGCAGGCCCCGCGGAGGGACAGGGATTAAAGATACGCAGTATTTT
TRBV5-1,NA,TRBJ2-7,NA,CASSPEGAGNRYEQYF,TGCGCCAGCAGCCCCGAGGGCGCAGGGAATAGATACGAGCAGTACTTC
TRBV7-2,TRBD2,TRBJ2-2,once,CASSHTSGGYGELFF,TGTGCCAGCAGCCACACTAGCGGGGGGTACGGGGAGCTGTTTTTT
TRBV6-6,NA,TRBJ1-1,NA,CASSYSDSEAFF,TGTGCCAGCAGTTACTCGGACAGTGAAGCTTTCTTT
TRBV6-6,NA,TRBJ1-1,NA,CASSYRETNTEAFF,TGTGCCAGCAGTTACAGGGAGACTAACACTGAAGCTTTCTTT
TRBV19,NA,TRBJ1-5,NA,CASSIADFQSYSNQPQHF,TGTGCCAGTAGTATAGCTGACTTTCAGTCGTATAGCAATCAGCCCCAGCATTTT
TRBV2,NA,TRBJ2-7,once,CASSESLYEQCF,TGTGCCAGCAGTGAATCGTTGTACGAGCAGTGCTTC
TRBV2,TRBD1,TRBJ2-2,NA,CATGQGSDTGELFF,TGTGCCACTGGACAGGGCTCGGACACCGGGGAGCTGTTTTTT
TRBV7-9,TRBD2,TRBJ2-3,NA,CASSLVASGSGDTQYF,TGTGCCAGCAGCTTAGTGGCTAGCGGGAGCGGCGATACGCAGTATTTT
TRBV18,NA,TRBJ2-7,NA,CASSPGGDEQYF,TGTGCCAGCTCACCCGGAGGTGACGAGCAGTACTTC
TRBV25-1,NA,TRBJ2-7,NA,CASSGADRPTYEQYF,TGTGCCAGCAGCGGGGCGGACAGACCCACCTACGAGCAGTACTTC
TRBV28,TRBD1,TRBJ1-4,NA,CATFDRGGEKLFF,TGTGCCACCTTCGACAGGGGGGGCGAAAAACTGTTTTTT
TRBV9,TRBD2,TRBJ2-2,NA,CASSVWGLSTGELFF,TGTGCCAGCAGCGTTTGGGGACTATCGACCGGGGAGCTGTTTTTT
TRBV5-1,TRBD1,TRBJ2-5,NA,CASSLGQGAGETQYF,TGCGCCAGCAGCTTGGGGCAGGGGGCCGGAGAGACCCAGTACTTC
TRBV28,NA,TRBJ2-7,NA,CASMSGDSYEQYF,TGTGCCAGCATGTCCGGGGACTCCTACGAGCAGTACTTC
TRBV28,NA,TRBJ1-2,NA,CASSLRPGGVDGYTF,TGTGCCAGCAGTTTAAGGCCGGGAGGGGTTGATGGCTACACCTTC
TRBV10-1,NA,TRBJ1-5,NA,CASSETGNQPQHF,TGCGCCAGCAGTGAAACGGGGAATCAGCCCCAGCATTTT
TRBV5-6,NA,TRBJ2-6,NA,CASSLAWRAGANVLTF,TGTGCCAGCAGCTTGGCATGGAGGGCTGGGGCCAACGTCCTGACTTTC
TRBV18,TRBD1,TRBJ2-3,NA,CASSLMDRVPDTQYF,TGTGCCAGCTCTCTGATGGACAGGGTTCCGGATACGCAGTATTTT
TRBV7-2,NA,TRBJ1-3,NA,CASSLVQGSGNTIYF,TGTGCCAGCAGCTTAGTACAGGGTTCGGGAAACACCATATATTTT
TRBV10-3,NA,TRBJ2-7,NA,CAINGGSGDFF,TGTGCCATCAATGGGGGTTCAGGGGATTTTTTC